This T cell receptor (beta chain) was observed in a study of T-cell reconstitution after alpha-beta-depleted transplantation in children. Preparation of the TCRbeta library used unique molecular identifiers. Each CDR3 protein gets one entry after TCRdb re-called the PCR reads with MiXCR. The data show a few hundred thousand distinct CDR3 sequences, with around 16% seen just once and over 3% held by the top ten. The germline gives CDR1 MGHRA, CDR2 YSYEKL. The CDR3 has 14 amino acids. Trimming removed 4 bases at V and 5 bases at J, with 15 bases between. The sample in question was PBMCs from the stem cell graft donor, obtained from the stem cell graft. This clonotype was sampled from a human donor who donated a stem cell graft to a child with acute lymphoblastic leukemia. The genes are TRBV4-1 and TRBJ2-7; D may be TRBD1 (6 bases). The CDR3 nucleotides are TGCGCCAGCAGCCGGGGCGGCAGGGACAACGAGCAGTACTTC. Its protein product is CASSRGGRDNEQYF.